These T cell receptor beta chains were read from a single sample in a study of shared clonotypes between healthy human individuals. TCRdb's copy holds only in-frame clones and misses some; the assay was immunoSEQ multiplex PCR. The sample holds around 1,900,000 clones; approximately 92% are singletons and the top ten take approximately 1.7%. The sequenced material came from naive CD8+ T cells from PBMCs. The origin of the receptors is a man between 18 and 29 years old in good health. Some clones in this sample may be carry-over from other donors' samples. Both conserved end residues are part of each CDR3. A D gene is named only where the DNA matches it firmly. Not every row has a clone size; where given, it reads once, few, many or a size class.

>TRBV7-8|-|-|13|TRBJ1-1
TGTGCCAGCAGCCCGAGGACAGTCGGAGAAGCTTTCTTT
CASSPRTVGEAFF
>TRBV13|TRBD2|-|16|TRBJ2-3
TGTGCCAGCAGCGCATCTAGCGGAACTAGCACAGATACGCAGTATTTT
CASSASSGTSTDTQYF
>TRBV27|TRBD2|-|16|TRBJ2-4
TGTGCCAGCAGTCCCGGGACTAGCGGGAGGTCGAACATTCAGTACTTC
CASSPGTSGRSNIQYF
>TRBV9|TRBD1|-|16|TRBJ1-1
TGTGCCAGCAGCGTCCGTGCCGAGGGACAGATATATGAAGCTTTCTTT
CASSVRAEGQIYEAFF
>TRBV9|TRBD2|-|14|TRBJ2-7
TGTGCCAGCAGCGCTAGCGGGAGGGCCGAAGAGCAGTACTTC
CASSASGRAEEQYF
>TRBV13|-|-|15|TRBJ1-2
TGTGCCAGCAGCTTCTGGCCGGGACTAGACTATGGCTACACCTTC
CASSFWPGLDYGYTF
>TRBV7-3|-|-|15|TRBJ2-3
TGTGCCAGCAGCTTAACGGGGTTCGTGACAGATACGCAGTATTTT
CASSLTGFVTDTQYF
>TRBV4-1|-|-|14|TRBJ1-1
TGCGCCAGCAGCCAAGTTGGGGTTTCCACTGAAGCTTTCTTT
CASSQVGVSTEAFF
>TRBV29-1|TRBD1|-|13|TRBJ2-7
TGCAGCGTTAGGGCAGGGGGACCCTACGAGCAGTACTTC
CSVRAGGPYEQYF
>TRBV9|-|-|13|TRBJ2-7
TGTGCCAGCAGCGACGCCGCTAATTACGAGCAGTACTTC
CASSDAANYEQYF
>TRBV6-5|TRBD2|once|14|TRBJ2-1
TGTGCCAGCAGTTTCGGACTAGCTGGGCATGAGCAGTTCTTC
CASSFGLAGHEQFF
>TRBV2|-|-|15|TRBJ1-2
TGTGCCAGCAGTGAATACTTGGCAACTAACTATGGCTACACCTTC
CASSEYLATNYGYTF
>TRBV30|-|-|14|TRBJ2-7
TGTGCCTGGAGTGTACGTGGCAGTGTATACGAGCAGTACTTC
CAWSVRGSVYEQYF
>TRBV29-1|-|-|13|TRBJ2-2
TGCAGCGTTTTAGACAGGCGCACCGGGGAGCTGTTTTTT
CSVLDRRTGELFF
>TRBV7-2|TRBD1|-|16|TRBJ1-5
TGTGCCAGCAGCCCAACCGGGACAGGGCTCAATCAGCCCCAGCATTTT
CASSPTGTGLNQPQHF
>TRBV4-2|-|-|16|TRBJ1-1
TGTGCCAGCAGCCCACGCGGGCGCGACGGGGACACTGAAGCTTTCTTT
CASSPRGRDGDTEAFF
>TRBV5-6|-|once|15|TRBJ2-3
TGTGCCAGCAGGGGGAAGTGGGACCCCCCCGATACGCAGTATTTT
CASRGKWDPPDTQYF
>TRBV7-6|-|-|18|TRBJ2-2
TGTGCCAGCAGCTTAGTTTTGGTGGGGCACGTGGACACCGGGGAGCTGTTTTTT
CASSLVLVGHVDTGELFF
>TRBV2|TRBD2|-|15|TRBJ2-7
TGTGCCAGCAGTGAAGCCTCGGGGGGGGCTGGCGAGCAGTACTTC
CASSEASGGAGEQYF
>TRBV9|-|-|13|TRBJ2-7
TGTGCCAGCAGCGCCCCATACGAGGTAGAGCAGTACTTC
CASSAPYEVEQYF
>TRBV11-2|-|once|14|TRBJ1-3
TGTGCCAGCAGCTTTAAGACAGAGGGAAACACCATATATTTT
CASSFKTEGNTIYF
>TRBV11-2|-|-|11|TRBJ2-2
TGTGCCAGCCCCGGATCCGGGGAGCTGTTTTTT
CASPGSGELFF
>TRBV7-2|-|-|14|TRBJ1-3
TGTGCCAGCAGCCTATCTAGGGGTTGGGAAGGACTTTATTTT
CASSLSRGWEGLYF
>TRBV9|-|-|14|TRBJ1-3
TGTGCCAGCAGCGTAGGACCACCCGGAAACACCATATATTTT
CASSVGPPGNTIYF
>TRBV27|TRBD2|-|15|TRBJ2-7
TGTGCCAGCACCCCCGGAGGGGCGGGAGCAGGGGAGCAGTACTTC
CASTPGGAGAGEQYF
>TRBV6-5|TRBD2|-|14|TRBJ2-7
TGTGCCAGCAGTTATACTAGCGGAGCCTACGAGCAGTACTTC
CASSYTSGAYEQYF
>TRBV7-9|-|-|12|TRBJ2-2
TGTGCCAGCACCCTGGAGGGCCGGGAGCTGTTTTTT
CASTLEGRELFF
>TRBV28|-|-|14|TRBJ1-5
TGTGCCAGCAGCTCTCTCTGGCGGAATCAGCCCCAGCATTTT
CASSSLWRNQPQHF
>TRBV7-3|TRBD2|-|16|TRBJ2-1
TGTGCCAGCAGCGCGACTAGCGGGAGTTCCTACAATGAGCAGTTCTTC
CASSATSGSSYNEQFF
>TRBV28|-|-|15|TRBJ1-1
TGTGCCAGCAGCTGGCGCCCACTTCGGGACACTGAAGCTTTCTTT
CASSWRPLRDTEAFF
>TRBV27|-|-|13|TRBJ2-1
TGTGCCAGCGGCTTGTCCCCGTTGTATGAGCAGTTCTTC
CASGLSPLYEQFF
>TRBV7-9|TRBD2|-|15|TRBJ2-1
TGTGCCAGCAGCTTTAGCGGGAGCCTAGACAATGAGCAGTTCTTC
CASSFSGSLDNEQFF
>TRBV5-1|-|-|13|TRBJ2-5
TGCGCCAGCAGGGGCAGGGCGCAGGAGACCCAGTACTTC
CASRGRAQETQYF
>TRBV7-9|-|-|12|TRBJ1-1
TGTGCCAGCTCCGCGGGGAACACTGAAGCTTTCTTT
CASSAGNTEAFF
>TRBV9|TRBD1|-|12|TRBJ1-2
TGTGCCAGCACGGACAGGAGCTATGGCTACACCTTC
CASTDRSYGYTF
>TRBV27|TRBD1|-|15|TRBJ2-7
TGTGCCAGCAGTTACCTCCCAGGGGGCGGGTACGAGCAGTACTTC
CASSYLPGGGYEQYF
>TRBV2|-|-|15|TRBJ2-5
TGTGCCAGCAGTTCCCGGACAGCATCCGAAGAGACCCAGTACTTC
CASSSRTASEETQYF
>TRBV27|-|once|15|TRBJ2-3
TGTGCCAGCAATGACGGGAGGGGGCCCCCAGATACGCAGTATTTT
CASNDGRGPPDTQYF
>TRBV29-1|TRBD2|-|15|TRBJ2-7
TGCAGCGTTGAAACTTTTCTAGCGGAAGCCTACGAGCAGTACTTC
CSVETFLAEAYEQYF
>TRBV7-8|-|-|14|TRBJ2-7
TGTGCCAGCAGCCGTCGAAGAACGATCGTCGAGCAGTACTTC
CASSRRRTIVEQYF
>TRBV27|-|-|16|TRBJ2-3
TGTGCCAGCAGTGGATGGGGTATCGGCATGGCAGATACGCAGTATTTT
CASSGWGIGMADTQYF
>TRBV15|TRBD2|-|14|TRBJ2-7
TGTGCCACCAGCAGCGGGAGGGACCACTACGAGCAGTACTTC
CATSSGRDHYEQYF
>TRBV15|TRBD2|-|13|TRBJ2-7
TGTGCCACCAGCAGCGGCGGGAGATACGAGCAGTACTTC
CATSSGGRYEQYF
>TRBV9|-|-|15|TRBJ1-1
TGTGCCAGCAGCGTAGATATGGGGTTGAACACTGAAGCTTTCTTT
CASSVDMGLNTEAFF
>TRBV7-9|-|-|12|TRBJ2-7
TGTGCCAGCAGCTTAGGACAGTCCGAGCAGTACTTC
CASSLGQSEQYF
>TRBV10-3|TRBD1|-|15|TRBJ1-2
TGTGCCATCAGTGCCAGACAGGGGGTACTATATGGCTACACCTTC
CAISARQGVLYGYTF
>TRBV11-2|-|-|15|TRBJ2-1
TGTGCCAGCAGCTCGAGGGGACGCTCCTACAATGAGCAGTTCTTC
CASSSRGRSYNEQFF
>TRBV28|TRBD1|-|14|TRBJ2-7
TGTGCCAGCAGTGAACCGGGACAGCCCTACGAGCAGTACTTC
CASSEPGQPYEQYF
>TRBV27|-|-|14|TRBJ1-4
TGTGCCAGCAGTTACATCGGGGGGAGTGAAAAACTGTTTTTT
CASSYIGGSEKLFF
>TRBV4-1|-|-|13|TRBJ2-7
TGCGCCAGCAGCCACACAAGCTCCTACGAGCAGTACTTC
CASSHTSSYEQYF
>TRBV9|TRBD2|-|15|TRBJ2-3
TGTGCCAGTAACCTAGCGGGGGTTCGCACAGATACGCAGTATTTT
CASNLAGVRTDTQYF